The 4 T cell receptor beta chains listed next were all sequenced from one sample in a study of cytomegalovirus exposure and HLA in healthy donors. Amplification used 60 Vbeta primers and 13 Jbeta primers. Here immunoSEQ multiplex PCR was the method, and the copy in TCRdb shows in-frame clones only, minus some. The sample records over 65,000 clones, approximately 81% being singletons. The sample consisted of PBMCs. These receptor sequences come from a woman aged 25 to 45 in good health and CMV-seropositive.

The chain uses TRBV15 and TRBJ2-7; 10 positions agree with TRBD1. The trim removed 1 base at V and 0 bases at J, leaving 9 bases unmatched. CDR1 and CDR2 from the germline V gene are LNHNV and YYDKDF (reference sequence). This CDR3 comprises 18 residues. DNA of the CDR3: TGTGCCACCAGCAGAGCCGGGACAGGGGCCATTCTCTCCTACGAGCAGTACTTC. Encoded protein: CATSRAGTGAILSYEQYF.

In this sample, this clone turned up a few times. This sequence joins TRBV7-8 and TRBJ1-6; possible D gene TRBD1, 5 bases. Germline lookup yields CDR1 SGHVS and CDR2 FQNEAQ. Trimming cost V 1 base and J 6 bases, with 10 bases left between them. There are 15 residues in the CDR3. CDR3: CASSLDPGPNSPLHF. CDR3 bases: TGTGCCAGCAGCTTAGATCCAGGGCCTAATTCACCCCTCCACTTT.

This clone is a singleton in its sample. The chain carries TRBV11-2 and TRBJ2-5; a possible D gene is TRBD1 (6 bases). Germline V gives CDR1 SGHAT, CDR2 FQNNGV. This CDR3 region has 16 residues. With 5 bases removed from V and 0 bases from J, the gap between germline ends came to 16 bases. This CDR3 reads CASSPLGARYQETQYF. CDR3 in DNA: TGTGCCAGCAGCCCCCTGGGGGCCCGATACCAAGAGACCCAGTACTTC.

This clone was seen only once. CDR3 region: CASSFPPRGAYGYTF. In DNA form, the CDR3 reads TGTGCCAGCAGTTTTCCCCCCAGGGGCGCGTATGGCTACACCTTC. The chain is built from TRBV28 and TRBJ1-2; possibly TRBD1 for D (6 bases). V lost 3 bases and J lost 5, with 16 bases in between. Germline values: CDR1 MDHEN, CDR2 SYDVKM. The CDR3 length is 15 residues.